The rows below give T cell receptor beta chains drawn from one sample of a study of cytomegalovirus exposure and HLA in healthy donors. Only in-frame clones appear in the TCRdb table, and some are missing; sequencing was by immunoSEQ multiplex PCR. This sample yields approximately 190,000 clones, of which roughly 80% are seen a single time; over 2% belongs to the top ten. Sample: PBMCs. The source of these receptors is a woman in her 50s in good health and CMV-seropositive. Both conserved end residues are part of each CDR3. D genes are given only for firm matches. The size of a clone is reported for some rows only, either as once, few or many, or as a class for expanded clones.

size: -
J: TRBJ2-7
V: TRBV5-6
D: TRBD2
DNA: TGTGCCAGCAGGAAAACTAGCGGGGGGGCCTACGAGCAGTACTTC
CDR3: CASRKTSGGAYEQYF

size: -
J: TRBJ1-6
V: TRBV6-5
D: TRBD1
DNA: TGTGCCAGCAGTTCCACCCGGGACAGGCTGAGGTCACCCCTCCACTTT
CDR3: CASSSTRDRLRSPLHF

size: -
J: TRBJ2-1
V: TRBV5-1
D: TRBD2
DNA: TGCGCCAGCAGCTTGAGTAGCGGGGGGGCCAATGAGCAGTTCTTC
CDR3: CASSLSSGGANEQFF

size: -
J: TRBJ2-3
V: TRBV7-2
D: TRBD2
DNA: TGTGCCAGCAGCTTAGTCGGCCTAGCGGGGGCAGATACGCAGTATTTT
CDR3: CASSLVGLAGADTQYF

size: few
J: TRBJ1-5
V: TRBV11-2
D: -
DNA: TGTGCCAGCAGCTGGGGCTACGGGCCCCAGCATTTT
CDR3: CASSWGYGPQHF

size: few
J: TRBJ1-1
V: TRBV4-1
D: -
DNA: TGCGCCAGCACCCTCTTTCTCGGCACTGAAGCTTTCTTT
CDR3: CASTLFLGTEAFF

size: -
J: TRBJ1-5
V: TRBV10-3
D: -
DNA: TGTGCCATCAGTGATAGCGGGGAAGGGGCACATCAGCCCCAGCATTTT
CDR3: CAISDSGEGAHQPQHF

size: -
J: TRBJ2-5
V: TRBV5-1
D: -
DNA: TGCGCCAGCAGCGTCGTAGGAGGTGGAGAGACCCAGTACTTC
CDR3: CASSVVGGGETQYF

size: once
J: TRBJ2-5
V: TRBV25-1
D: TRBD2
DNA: TGTGCCTCGAGGGGGATAGCGGGGGAAGAGACCCAGTACTTC
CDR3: CASRGIAGEETQYF

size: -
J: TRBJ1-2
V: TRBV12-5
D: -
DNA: TGTGCTAGTGGACAGGATTATGGCTACACCTTC
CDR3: CASGQDYGYTF

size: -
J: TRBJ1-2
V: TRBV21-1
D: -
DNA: TGTGCCAGCAACCTAACCGAGGGGGCTGGGAATGGCTACACCTTC
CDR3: CASNLTEGAGNGYTF

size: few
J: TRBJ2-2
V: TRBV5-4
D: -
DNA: TGTGCCAGCAGTAGGGGGATAGCCGGGGAGCTGTTTTTT
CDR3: CASSRGIAGELFF

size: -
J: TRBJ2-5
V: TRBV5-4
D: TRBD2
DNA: TGTGCCAGCAGCCCAACTAGCGGGGGGGCCTTAGAGACCCAGTACTTC
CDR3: CASSPTSGGALETQYF

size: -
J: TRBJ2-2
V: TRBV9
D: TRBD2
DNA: TGTGCCAGCACTCGACTAGCGGTGAACACCGGGGAGCTGTTTTTT
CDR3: CASTRLAVNTGELFF

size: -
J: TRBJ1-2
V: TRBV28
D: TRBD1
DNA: TGTGCCAGCAACCAGGGGGACTATGGCTACACCTTC
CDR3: CASNQGDYGYTF

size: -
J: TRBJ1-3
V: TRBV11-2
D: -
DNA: TGTGCCAGCAGCTTAGGGCAGGGAAACACCATATATTTT
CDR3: CASSLGQGNTIYF

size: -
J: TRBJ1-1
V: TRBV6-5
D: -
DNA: TGTGCCAGCAGCCGGGGATTAAGGGACACTGAAGCTTTCTTT
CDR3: CASSRGLRDTEAFF

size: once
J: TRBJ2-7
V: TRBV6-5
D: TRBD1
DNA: TGTGCCAGCAGTTCCTTGACAGGGGGATCCTACGAGCAGTACTTC
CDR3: CASSSLTGGSYEQYF

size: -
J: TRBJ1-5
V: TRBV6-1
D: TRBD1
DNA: TGTGCCAGCAGGGATCCCGGGACAGGCTATCAGCCCCAGCATTTT
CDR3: CASRDPGTGYQPQHF

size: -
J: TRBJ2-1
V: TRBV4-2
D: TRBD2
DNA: TGTGCCAGCAGCCTGGGGGGGAGCCACAATGAGCAGTTCTTC
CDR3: CASSLGGSHNEQFF

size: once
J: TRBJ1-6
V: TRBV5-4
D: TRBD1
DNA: TGTGCCAGCAGCTTCGACAGGGGGGATTCACCCCTCCACTTT
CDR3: CASSFDRGDSPLHF